This paragraph covers one T cell receptor beta chain sequence. What it binds is unknown. These data are taken from a study of T cell repertoires in cytomegalovirus infection. Broader study findings: Of the TCR beta families, the public ones yielded a cumulative frequency that identified carriers of CMV plus the relevant HLA.

MiXCR was run by TCRdb on the reads, yielding one entry per CDR3 protein. The repertoire holds around 740,000 distinct CDR3 sequences, with about 40% as singletons. Germline lookup yields CDR1 SGHAT and CDR2 FQNNGV. The V and J ends lost 2 bases and 8 bases, in that order; junction bases with no gene match: 7. This CDR3 comprises 15 residues. This receptor was taken from a human donor in good health (CMV status not recorded). Some clones in this sample may be carry-over from other donors' samples. Sequenced sample: PBMCs. V and J are TRBV11-2 and TRBJ2-1; TRBD1 aligns across 9 bases. Here the CDR3 reads CASSLTGGQSHEQFF. The CDR3 region has the DNA TGTGCCAGCAGCTTAACAGGGGGCCAGTCTCATGAGCAGTTCTTC.